Below are 19 T cell receptor beta chains sequenced from a single sample in a study of cytomegalovirus exposure and HLA in healthy donors. The PCR made use of 60 Vbeta and 13 Jbeta primers. Method: immunoSEQ multiplex PCR; TCRdb's copy keeps in-frame clones and lacks some. This table has 150,000 to 200,000 clones, 77% appearing once. Specimen: PBMCs. The receptor set was obtained from a female donor in good health and CMV-seronegative.

This clone has a single count. V usage is TRBV5-4 and J usage is TRBJ2-3; no clear D gene. Germline V gene sequence: CDR1 SGHNT, CDR2 YYREEE (reference sequence). Trimming pared 0 bases from V and 2 bases from J, leaving 16 bases between. The CDR3 covers 17 residues. CDR3 in DNA: TGTGCCAGCAGCTTGGACCCCGACATTGCCACCACAGATACGCAGTATTTT. It encodes CASSLDPDIATTDTQYF.

The sample holds a few counts of this clone. The chain uses TRBV10-2 and TRBJ1-1; no clear D gene. Germline V gives CDR1 WSHSY, CDR2 SAAADI. Trimming took 7 bases from V and 2 from J, leaving 5 bases between them. The CDR3 covers 11 residues. The CDR3 DNA sequence: TGCGCCAGCATCAAAAACACTGAAGCTTTCTTT. Translation: CASIKNTEAFF.

The gene calls are TRBV27 and TRBJ1-2, with D perhaps TRBD1 (6 bases). In germline, CDR1 is MNHEY, CDR2 SMNVEV (reference sequence). V was cut by 5 bases and J by 4 bases, with 14 bases left in between. This CDR3 has 14 amino acids. The CDR3 coding sequence is TGTGCCAGCAGTCTCACGGACAGTCCCTATGGCTACACCTTC. Encoded protein: CASSLTDSPYGYTF.

This clone was seen a few times. This chain links TRBV4-1 with TRBJ1-1; TRBD1 matches at 9 bases. The CDR3 is 15 amino acids. V shed 3 bases, J shed 1 base, and the junction held 3 bases outside the gene matches. Germline lookup yields CDR1 MGHRA and CDR2 YSYEKL. This CDR3 is CASSQGQGSNTEAFF. For the CDR3, the DNA is TGCGCCAGCAGCCAGGGACAGGGATCGAACACTGAAGCTTTCTTT.

The chain joins TRBV6-1 to TRBJ1-5; no definite D call. CDR3 length: 13 residues. Trimming took 4 bases from V and 1 from J, leaving 5 bases between them. CDR1 and CDR2 (germline): MNHNS, SASEGT. CDR3 amino acids: CASSVQSNQPQHF. CDR3 bases: TGTGCCAGCAGTGTCCAGAGCAATCAGCCCCAGCATTTT.

The chain links TRBV28 to TRBJ1-1, with D possibly TRBD1 on 5 matching bases. V was clipped by 6 bases and J by 4 bases, with 18 bases between them. CDR3 size: 15 residues. Germline CDR1 MDHEN, CDR2 SYDVKM. The CDR3 bases are TGTGCCAGCAGCCCAGCCGCGGGGGGGGGCACTGAAGCTTTCTTT. Translation: CASSPAAGGGTEAFF.

The table lists this clone with a count of one. This chain connects TRBV18 to TRBJ1-6, with 8 positions matching TRBD1. V trimming: 6 bases; J trimming: 6 bases; junction bases outside the gene matches: 4. Germline assignment: CDR1 KGHSH and CDR2 LQKENI. This CDR3 is built from 14 residues. The CDR3 reads CASSPGQGNSPLHF. The CDR3 DNA is TGTGCCAGCTCGCCTGGACAGGGTAATTCACCCCTCCACTTT.

The V call is TRBV27, the J call TRBJ1-6; possibly TRBD1 for D (5 bases). Germline V gene lookup returns CDR1 MNHEY and CDR2 SMNVEV (reference sequence). The CDR3 contains 14 residues. Deletions cut 2 bases from V and 8 bases from J, with 10 bases between. The CDR3 protein is CASSLGQGDSPLHF. CDR3 coding DNA: TGTGCCAGCAGTTTAGGACAAGGAGATTCACCCCTCCACTTT.

The V and J genes are TRBV19 and TRBJ2-2, with D unresolved. This CDR3 has 13 amino acids. Between the trimmed V and J ends, which lost 5 bases and 8 bases, there was a span of 12 bases. CDR1 LNHDA and CDR2 SQIVND come from the germline V gene (reference sequence). The CDR3 loop is CASSGPFKGELFF. CDR3 nucleotides: TGTGCCAGTAGTGGCCCTTTCAAAGGGGAGCTGTTTTTT.

The chain recombines TRBV6-5 with TRBJ2-1; D not certain. The ends were cut back, 6 bases at V and 3 bases at J, with 15 bases in the middle. The germline gives CDR1 MNHEY, CDR2 SVGAGI. This CDR3 comprises 15 residues. The CDR3 DNA reads TGTGCCAGCAGCGAACTACTGACGGACTACAATGAGCAGTTCTTC. This gives the protein CASSELLTDYNEQFF.

The rearrangement uses TRBV7-2 and TRBJ2-5; TRBD2 matches 7 bases. Germline V gene lookup returns CDR1 SGHTA and CDR2 FQGNSA. CDR3 length equals 17 residues. The V segment lost 5 bases and the J segment 5 bases; nucleotides outside the gene matches: 17. The CDR3 region is CASSPTGGSRSGETQYF. The CDR3 nucleotides read TGTGCCAGCAGCCCTACAGGCGGGAGTCGGTCAGGGGAGACCCAGTACTTC.

The chain has TRBV11-2 and TRBJ2-7; D is unresolved. In germline, CDR1 is SGHAT, CDR2 FQNNGV. The CDR3 is 12 amino acids. The V end lost 6 bases, the J end lost 0 bases, and 6 bases lay between the germline ends. The CDR3 nucleotides are TGTGCCAGCAGTCCTCCCTCCTACGAGCAGTACTTC. This codes for CASSPPSYEQYF.

This sequence joins TRBV5-6 and TRBJ1-4; 10 positions match TRBD1. Trimming cost V 3 bases and J 8 bases; bases outside gene matches: 7. CDR3 size: 15 residues. Germline V lookup: CDR1 SGHDT, CDR2 YYEEEE. The CDR3 spells CASSSGTGVWEKLFF. As DNA, the CDR3 is TGTGCCAGCAGCTCCGGGACAGGGGTTTGGGAAAAACTGTTTTTT.

V gene TRBV5-4 combines with J gene TRBJ2-2; no clear D. The V gene lost 2 bases and the J gene lost 1 base, with 6 bases spanning the gap. Germline loops: CDR1 SGHNT, CDR2 YYREEE (reference sequence). This CDR3 comprises 14 residues. CDR3 in DNA: TGTGCCAGCAGCTTAGAGGTGAACACCGGGGAGCTGTTTTTT. It translates to CASSLEVNTGELFF. The whole variable domain, remainder taken from reference TRBV5-4 and TRBJ2-2, is ETGVTQSPTHLIKTRGQQVTLRCSSQSGHNTVSWYQQALGQGPQFIFQYYREEENGRGNFPPRFSGLQFPNYSSELNVNALELDDSALYLCASSLEVNTGELFFGEGSRLTVL.

This chain uses TRBV7-2 with TRBJ1-1, with no clear D. This CDR3 has 13 amino acids. Germline CDR1 reads SGHTA; CDR2 reads FQGNSA. The V gene lost 5 bases and the J gene lost 7 bases, with 14 bases spanning the gap. The CDR3 here is CASSEAGVHEAFF. In DNA, the CDR3 is TGTGCCAGCAGCGAGGCCGGGGTACATGAAGCTTTCTTT.

The CDR3 here is CASSPSITDTQYF. In DNA form, the CDR3 reads TGTGCCAGCTCACCATCCATCACAGATACGCAGTATTTT. The genes are TRBV18 and TRBJ2-3; D gene unclear. Germline V CDR1 and CDR2: KGHSH, LQKENI. This CDR3 comprises 13 residues. Deletions cut 2 bases from V and 2 bases from J, with 5 bases between.

The chain couples TRBV5-1 to TRBJ2-7; 9 nucleotides agree with TRBD2. The CDR3 spans 15 residues. With V trimmed by 0 bases and J by 3 bases, 4 bases remained unmatched. In germline, CDR1 is SGHRS, CDR2 YFSETQ. The CDR3 region is CASSLGLADYYEQYF. CDR3 bases: TGCGCCAGCAGCTTGGGACTAGCGGACTACTACGAGCAGTACTTC.

The rearrangement joins TRBV11-3 to TRBJ2-2, with D hard to call. V was pared by 4 bases and J by 4 bases, with 4 bases between. Germline V gene lookup returns CDR1 SGHNT and CDR2 YENEEA. This CDR3 region has 12 residues. The CDR3 region is CASSSSTGELFF. In DNA, the CDR3 is TGTGCCAGCAGCTCCTCCACCGGGGAGCTGTTTTTT.

There are a few counts of this clone. J is TRBJ2-3 and V is TRBV2; D is ambiguous. CDR1 and CDR2 (germline): SNHLY, FYNNEI. The CDR3 has 14 residues. V was clipped by 4 bases and J by 0 bases, with 8 bases between them. The CDR3 region is CASSALTSTDTQYF. Written as DNA, the CDR3 is TGTGCCAGCAGTGCACTTACCAGCACAGATACGCAGTATTTT.